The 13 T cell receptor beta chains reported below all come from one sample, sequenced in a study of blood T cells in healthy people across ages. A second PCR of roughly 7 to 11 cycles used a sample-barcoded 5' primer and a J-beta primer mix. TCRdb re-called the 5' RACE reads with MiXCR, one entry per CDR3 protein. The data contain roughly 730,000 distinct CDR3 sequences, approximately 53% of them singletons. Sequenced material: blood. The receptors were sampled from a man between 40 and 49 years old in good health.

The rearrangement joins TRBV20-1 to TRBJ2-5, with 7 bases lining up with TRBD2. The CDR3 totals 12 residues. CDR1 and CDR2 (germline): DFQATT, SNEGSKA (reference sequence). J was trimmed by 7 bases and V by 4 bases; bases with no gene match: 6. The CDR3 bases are TGCAGTGCTACCCCGGGGGGAGGGACCCAGTACTTC. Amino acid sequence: CSATPGGGTQYF.

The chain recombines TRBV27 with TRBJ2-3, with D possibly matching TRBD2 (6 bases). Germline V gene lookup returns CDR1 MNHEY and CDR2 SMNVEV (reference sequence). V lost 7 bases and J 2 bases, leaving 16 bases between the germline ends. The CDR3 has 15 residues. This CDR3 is CASTLSGAVTDTQYF. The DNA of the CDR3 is TGTGCCAGCACCCTTAGCGGAGCAGTCACAGATACGCAGTATTTT.

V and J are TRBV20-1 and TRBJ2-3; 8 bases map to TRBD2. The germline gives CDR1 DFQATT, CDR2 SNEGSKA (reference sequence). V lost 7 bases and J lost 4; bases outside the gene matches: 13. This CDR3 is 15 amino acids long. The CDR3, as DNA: TGCAGTGGAGACGGGGGGGCCGGGGGCGCAGATACGCAGTATTTT. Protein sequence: CSGDGGAGGADTQYF.

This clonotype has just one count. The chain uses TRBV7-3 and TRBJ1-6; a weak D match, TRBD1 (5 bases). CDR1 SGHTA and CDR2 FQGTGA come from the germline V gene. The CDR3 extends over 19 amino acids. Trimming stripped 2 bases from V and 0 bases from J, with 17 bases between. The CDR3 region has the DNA TGTGCCAGCAGCTTAGGAGGGGTCGGACGGCGCTCCTATAATTCACCCCTCCACTTT. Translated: CASSLGGVGRRSYNSPLHF.

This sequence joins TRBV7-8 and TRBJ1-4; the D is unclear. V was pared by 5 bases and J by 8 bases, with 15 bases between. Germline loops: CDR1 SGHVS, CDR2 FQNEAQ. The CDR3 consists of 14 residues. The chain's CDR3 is CASSATEVHEKLFF. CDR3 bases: TGTGCCAGCAGCGCCACGGAGGTTCACGAAAAACTGTTTTTT.

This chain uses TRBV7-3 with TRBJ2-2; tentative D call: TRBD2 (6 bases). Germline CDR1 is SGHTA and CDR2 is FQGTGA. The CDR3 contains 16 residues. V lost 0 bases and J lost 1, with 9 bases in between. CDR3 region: CASSLTGSGNTGELFF. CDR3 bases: TGTGCCAGCAGCTTAACCGGGAGTGGGAACACCGGGGAGCTGTTTTTT.

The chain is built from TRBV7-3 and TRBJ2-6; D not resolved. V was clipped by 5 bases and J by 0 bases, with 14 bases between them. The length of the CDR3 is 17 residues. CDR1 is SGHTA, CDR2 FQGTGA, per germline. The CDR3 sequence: CASSLDTDVSGANVLTF. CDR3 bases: TGTGCCAGCAGCCTCGACACAGATGTCTCTGGGGCCAACGTCCTGACTTTC.

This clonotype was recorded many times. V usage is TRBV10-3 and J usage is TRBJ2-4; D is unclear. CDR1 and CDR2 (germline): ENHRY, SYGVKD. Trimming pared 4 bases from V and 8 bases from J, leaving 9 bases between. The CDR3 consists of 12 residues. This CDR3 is CAISGDEDIQYF. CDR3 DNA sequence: TGTGCCATCAGTGGGGATGAGGACATTCAGTACTTC.

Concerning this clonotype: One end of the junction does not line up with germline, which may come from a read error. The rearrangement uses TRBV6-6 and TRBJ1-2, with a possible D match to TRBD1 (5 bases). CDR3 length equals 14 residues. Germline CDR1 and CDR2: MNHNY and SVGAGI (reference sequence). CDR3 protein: CASSDSDGAYGYTF. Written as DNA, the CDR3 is TGTGCCAGCAGTGACTCCGACGGGGCTTATGGCTACACCTTC.

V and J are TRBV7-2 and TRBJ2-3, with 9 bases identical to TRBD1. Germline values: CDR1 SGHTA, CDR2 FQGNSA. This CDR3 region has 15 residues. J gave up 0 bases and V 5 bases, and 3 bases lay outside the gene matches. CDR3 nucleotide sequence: TGTGCCAGCAGCGAAGGGACAGGGAGCACAGATACGCAGTATTTT. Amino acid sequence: CASSEGTGSTDTQYF.

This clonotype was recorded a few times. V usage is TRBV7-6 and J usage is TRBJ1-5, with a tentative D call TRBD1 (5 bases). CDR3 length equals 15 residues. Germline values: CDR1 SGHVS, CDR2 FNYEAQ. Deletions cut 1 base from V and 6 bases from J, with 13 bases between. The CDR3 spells CASSLVQGPGQPQHF. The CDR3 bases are TGTGCCAGCAGCTTAGTTCAGGGCCCGGGTCAGCCCCAGCATTTT. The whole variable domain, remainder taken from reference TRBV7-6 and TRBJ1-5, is GAGVSQSPRYKVTKRGQDVALRCDPISGHVSLYWYRQALGQGPEFLTYFNYEAQQDKSGLPNDRFSAERPEGSISTLTIQRTEQRDSAMYRCASSLVQGPGQPQHFGDGTRLSIL.

The DNA of the CDR3 is TGCGCCAGCAGCCAAGATCCTTTGGGCACAACCTACGAGCAGTACTTC. Amino acids: CASSQDPLGTTYEQYF. The chain has TRBV4-1 and TRBJ2-4; no reliable D call. With the DNA end fitting TRBJ2-7 better, the J assignment may be wrong. The CDR3 is 16 residues long. CDR1 is MGHRA and CDR2 is YSYEKL in the germline V gene.

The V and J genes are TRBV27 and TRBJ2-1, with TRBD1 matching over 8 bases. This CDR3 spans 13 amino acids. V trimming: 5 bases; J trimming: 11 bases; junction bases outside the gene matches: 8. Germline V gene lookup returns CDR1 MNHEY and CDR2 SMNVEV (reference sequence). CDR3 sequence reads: CASSTGQGWKQFF. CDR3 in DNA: TGTGCCAGCAGTACTGGACAGGGATGGAAGCAGTTCTTC.